A selection of T cell receptor beta chains follows, all from one sample in a study of long-term antiretroviral therapy in people with HIV. Some clones are missing from TCRdb's copy, which holds only in-frame ones; the method was immunoSEQ multiplex PCR. The table has about 12,000 clones, over 65% seen once. This material consisted of unsorted PBMCs, taken approximately 3.1 years before starting antiretroviral therapy. These TCRs come from a middle-aged man with HIV. Each CDR3 is given with its conserved first and last residue. The D gene is left open where the match is weak. Size is stated for part of the rows, as once, few or many counts, or as a class when the clone is expanded.

j_gene | v_gene | d_gene | abundance | CDR3nt | CDR3aa
TRBJ2-6 | TRBV11-2 | . | . | TGTGCCAGCAGCTTGACAGGGGCCAACGTCCTGACTTTC | CASSLTGANVLTF
TRBJ1-4 | TRBV7-9 | . | . | TGTGCCAGCAGCTCGGACGGTAGAAGGGAAGAAAAACTGTTTTTT | CASSSDGRREEKLFF
TRBJ2-5 | TRBV30 | . | . | TGTGCCTGGAGTGAGGGTGAGACCCAGTACTTC | CAWSEGETQYF
TRBJ2-7 | TRBV11-2 | . | few | TGTGCCAGCAGCTTAGGGGCCAGCCTTTACGAGCAGTACTTC | CASSLGASLYEQYF
TRBJ2-3 | TRBV6-5 | TRBD2 | . | TGTGCCAGCAGGCAACACGGGAGGGAGGCAGATACGCAGTATTTT | CASRQHGREADTQYF
TRBJ1-3 | TRBV6-5 | . | . | TGTGCCAGTTCGTCGGCAGCGGGAAACACCATATATTTT | CASSSAAGNTIYF
TRBJ1-4 | TRBV6-5 | TRBD1 | . | TGTGCCAGCAGTTACCTCCCCCCGACAGGGTCGGTAAAACTGTTTTTT | CASSYLPPTGSVKLFF
TRBJ2-7 | TRBV7-6 | TRBD1 | few | TGTGCCAGCAGCTTAGGACAGGGTATGTCCTACGAGCAGTACTTC | CASSLGQGMSYEQYF
TRBJ1-2 | TRBV6-6 | . | . | TGTGCCAGCAGTTACTACCTTTACTATGGCTACACCTTC | CASSYYLYYGYTF
TRBJ1-2 | TRBV5-4 | . | . | TGTGCCAGCAGCTTGGTAGCAACTAGACGAAACTATGGCTACACCTTC | CASSLVATRRNYGYTF
TRBJ1-4 | TRBV18 | . | . | TGTGCCAGCTCACCCCAACGAGGAGTTACTTATGAAAAACTGTTTTTT | CASSPQRGVTYEKLFF
TRBJ2-2 | TRBV7-2 | . | . | TGTGCCAGCAGCCCTCGGGGCACCGGGGAGCTGTTTTTT | CASSPRGTGELFF
TRBJ1-1 | TRBV7-2 | . | . | TGTGCCAGCAGCCTGAGACAAGCGAACACTGAAGCTTTCTTT | CASSLRQANTEAFF
TRBJ2-7 | TRBV15 | TRBD1 | . | TGTGCCACCAGCAGAGATCGGACAGGGCTATACGAGCAGTACTTC | CATSRDRTGLYEQYF
TRBJ1-3 | TRBV11-2 | . | . | TGTGCCAGCAGCCCCTCCCGGGAATATGGAAACACCATATATTTT | CASSPSREYGNTIYF
TRBJ2-7 | TRBV6-6 | . | . | TGTGCCAGCAGCCAGGAGAGTTCCTACGAGCAGTACTTC | CASSQESSYEQYF
TRBJ2-1 | TRBV5-6 | . | . | TGTGCCAGCACCTCGGACTCTGGACTACCGACCTACAATGAGCAGTTCTTC | CASTSDSGLPTYNEQFF
TRBJ1-2 | TRBV28 | TRBD1 | . | TGTGCCAGCAGTTTCGACAGGGGTTTAGGCTACACCTTC | CASSFDRGLGYTF
TRBJ2-5 | TRBV2 | TRBD2 | . | TGTGCCAGCAGACTAGCGGGAGGACGAGAGACCCAGTACTTC | CASRLAGGRETQYF
TRBJ2-1 | TRBV7-3 | . | few | TGTGCCAGCAGCAGAGGGATATACAATGAGCAGTTCTTC | CASSRGIYNEQFF
TRBJ2-7 | TRBV18 | TRBD2 | . | TGTGCCAGCTCACCAGAGGGACTAGACTACGAGCAGTACTTC | CASSPEGLDYEQYF
TRBJ2-7 | TRBV10-3 | . | . | TGTGCCATCAGTGAGTCGTCGGGACACCCTTACGAGCAGTACTTC | CAISESSGHPYEQYF
TRBJ2-5 | TRBV4-3 | TRBD2 | few | TGCGCCAGCAGCCAAGGCGCTGCGGGAGCGGGGACCCAGTACTTC | CASSQGAAGAGTQYF
TRBJ2-1 | TRBV4-2 | TRBD2 | medium-sized | TGTGCCAGCAGCCAAGTTCTAGCGGGAGGAGACAATGAGCAGTTCTTC | CASSQVLAGGDNEQFF
TRBJ1-5 | TRBV19 | TRBD1 | . | TGTGCCAGTAGTACTAACGCGGGACAGGGTCTTAGGCAGCCCCAGCATTTT | CASSTNAGQGLRQPQHF
TRBJ2-7 | TRBV7-6 | TRBD2 | few | TGTGCCAGCAGCTCGCTAGCGGGAGGGGCCGAGCAGTACTTC | CASSSLAGGAEQYF
TRBJ2-7 | TRBV21-1 | . | . | TGTGCCAGCAGCAAAAGGACTAGCAGATCCTACGAGCAGTACTTC | CASSKRTSRSYEQYF
TRBJ1-5 | TRBV9 | TRBD1 | once | TGTGCCAGCAGCGTAGAGACAGGGAGAAGGGTTAGAAATCAGCCCCAGCATTTT | CASSVETGRRVRNQPQHF